This T cell receptor (beta chain) was captured in a study of blood T cell repertoires in COVID-19. Participants spanned ages roughly 18 to 95 years and resided in about 24 US areas. Grouping used clinical history reported by participants in a survey and questionnaire. Contact with a PCR-confirmed or clinician-diagnosed COVID-19 case occurred within 2 weeks of entry. The CDR3 spans 18 residues. The germline CDR1 and CDR2 sequences are MGHRA and YSYEKL. V dropped 0 bases and J dropped 1; count of bases not matched to a gene: 9. The method was immunoSEQ multiplex PCR; TCRdb's version includes in-frame clones alone and lacks a portion of them. The sample lists some 270,000 clones, over 80% seen once, with about 3.1% in the top ten.

The chain combines TRBV4-1 with TRBJ1-1, with 9 positions matching TRBD1. This receptor was identified in a woman aged 40-49 years who had been exposed to COVID-19. Sequenced material: PBMCs or T cells enriched from blood (not recorded which). DNA of the CDR3: TGCGCCAGCAGCCAAGACATACAGGGGGCTGTAACGAACACTGAAGCTTTCTTT. It yields the protein CASSQDIQGAVTNTEAFF.